This passage covers 7 T cell receptor gamma chains from one sample sequenced in a study of intestinal T cells in coeliac disease (TCRdb year 2020). Genomic DNA was extracted with the QIAamp DNA FFPE tissue kit from ten 5-um FFPE scrolls per case. Libraries were constructed by multiplex PCR. Sequenced using an Ion Torrent PGM. The LymphoTrack kit, which has primers carrying Illumina adapters, was used to amplify TRG repertoires from roughly 220 ng of biopsy DNA. TCRdb reran clone calling on the public reads with CATT; rows sharing one DNA sequence were then combined. This sample holds about 300 gamma-chain clones; roughly 52% were observed only once. Around 45% of the sample belongs to the ten largest clones. Sample: a duodenal biopsy. These TCRs come from a human donor who served as a control with a normal duodenal biopsy, not a healthy volunteer.

J is TRGJP1 and V is TRGV9. The CDR3 contains 11 residues. After removal of 8 bases from V and 8 bases from J, the junction contained 5 bases not matched to a gene. Germline-derived CDR1 and CDR2 are GITISATS and ISYDGTV (reference sequence). CDR3 sequence (DNA): TGTGCCTTGTTATCCGGTTGGTTCAAGATATTT. This encodes CALLSGWFKIF.

The rearrangement uses TRGV10 and TRGJ1 or TRGJ2. TRGV10 is an ORF; its function is uncertain. V shed 8 bases and J 0 bases; nucleotides not matched to a gene: 8. The CDR3 loop spans 14 amino acids. This chain's CDR3 is CAAWTTSNYYKKLF. CDR3 nucleotides: TGTGCTGCGTGGACAACCTCGAATTATTATAAGAAACTCTTT.

This clone was seen a few times. A single base is all that separates this from a far larger clone, so a read error is likely. The identical CDR3 is also encoded by other nucleotide sequences in the sample. The chain couples TRGV10 to TRGJ1 or TRGJ2. TRGV10 is identified as an open reading frame with a role that is uncertain. CDR3 size: 13 residues. CDR3 amino acids: CAAWDLGTTKKLF. The CDR3 DNA reads as TGTGCTGCGTGGGATTTAGGGACAACTAAGAAACTCTTC.

This clone occurred a few times. The chain joins TRGV2 to TRGJ1 or TRGJ2. CDR1 is EGSNGY and CDR2 is YDSYNSKV in the germline V gene. J lost 10 bases, V lost 5 bases, and 2 bases had no gene match. The CDR3 covers 9 residues. CDR3 residues: CATWGKKLF. CDR3 coding DNA: TGTGCCACCTGGGGCAAGAAACTCTTT.

V gene TRGV8 combines with J gene TRGJ1 or TRGJ2. V dropped 3 bases and J dropped 8; count of bases not matched to a gene: 4. Germline lookup yields CDR1 VENAVY and CDR2 YDSYNSRV. CDR3 length: 11 residues. The CDR3 bases are TGTGCCACCTGGGATCTCAATAAGAAACTCTTT. Translating gives CATWDLNKKLF.

The V and J genes are TRGV4 and TRGJ1 or TRGJ2. Germline V lookup: CDR1 EGSTGY, CDR2 YDSYTSSV. The CDR3 runs 12 residues. J gave up 10 bases and V 5 bases, and 11 bases lay outside the gene matches. This CDR3 reads CATWGKGPKKLF. Written as DNA, the CDR3 is TGTGCCACCTGGGGGAAGGGCCCGAAGAAACTCTTT.

The rearrangement links TRGV5 to TRGJ1 or TRGJ2. This CDR3 spans 13 amino acids. Germline trimming cut 10 bases from V and 7 bases from J; bases unmatched to any gene: 16. Germline CDR1 is VINAFY and CDR2 is YDVSNSKD. CDR3 sequence reads: CATGTPREYKKLF. The CDR3 nucleotides read TGTGCCACTGGGACCCCCAGGGAATATAAGAAACTCTTT.